This TCR beta chain was retrieved from a study of cytomegalovirus exposure and HLA in healthy donors. About this clone: Its target is unknown.

The CDR3 is 13 residues long. Per germline, CDR1 MGHDK and CDR2 SYGVNS. Trimming took 1 base from V and 0 from J, leaving 3 bases between them. Primers: 60 Vbeta forward and 13 Jbeta reverse. Using immunoSEQ multiplex PCR, the repertoire was profiled, and TCRdb retains in-frame clones only, with some absent. The sample records some 170,000 clones, around 80% being singletons. Overall study results and limits: Most TCR beta V segments were productive about 87% or about 30% of the time in an earlier analysis. HLA alleles were associated with fewer than 20,000 TCR beta sequences in a later analysis at 0.05 false discovery rate. Fewer N-insertions (relative to the roughly 720-donor mean) were reportedly seen in an Asian-associated ancestry cluster in a later analysis. The study designated fewer than 200 TCR beta chains cytomegalovirus-associated.

Sequenced sample: PBMCs. The receptor comes from a man younger than 30 in good health and CMV-seropositive. The J gene is TRBJ1-1, the V gene TRBV25-1, with D unclear. The CDR3 coding sequence is TGTGCCAGCAGTGAATTAGTGAACACTGAAGCTTTCTTT. Amino acid sequence: CASSELVNTEAFF.